These T cell receptor beta chains were read from a single sample in a study of T cell repertoires in cytomegalovirus infection. TCRdb reanalysed the reads using MiXCR and keeps one entry per CDR3 protein. The table shows some 220,000 distinct CDR3 sequences, with less than 50% occurring only once. Which antigens these TCRs recognize remains unknown. The starting material was CD8+ T cells from cultured PBMCs, obtained from culture after CMV antigen stimulation. These receptors were taken from a human donor in good health (CMV status not recorded). Some clones in this sample may be carry-over from other donors' samples. The CDR3 runs from the conserved cysteine through the conserved F or W. Each record gives: V gene, CDR3 protein.

>TRBV20-1
CSARDLGRRIHEQFF
>TRBV9
CASTQSGQGMGNTIYF
>TRBV3-1
CASSQVEGGIRAEAFF
>TRBV7-8
CASSLTPSGRVTDTQYF
>TRBV12-3/TRBV12-4
CASSLIQGGGETQYF
>TRBV5-6
CASSLWLTEDNEQFF
>TRBV14
CASSAQGRLYEQYF
>TRBV27
CASTSMTGPTEAFF
>TRBV7-9
CASSSLGLAGADEQFF
>TRBV7-3
CASTLAGSGILYGYTF
>TRBV4-2
CASSQGLAGRSGEQYF
>TRBV27
CASSPPGPRAAEAFF
>TRBV7-2
CASSPTSGATGELFF
>TRBV11-2
CASSFRTGGPGEQFF
>TRBV12-3/TRBV12-4
CASLGAYGGSGNTIYF
>TRBV11-2
CASSLEGGSGDQETQYF
>TRBV7-6
CASSPRQGSMNTEDFF
>TRBV13
CASSSDREVETGELFF
>TRBV27
CASSLSRGGGGGYTF
>TRBV28
CASRRAGANVLTF
>TRBV4-1
CASSHDRVTEAFF
>TRBV27
CASSPARRGSYNEQFF
>TRBV27
CASSLRPGTVLAKNIQYF
>TRBV19
CASSIESPGTRLNEQFF
>TRBV27
CASTVFTSGGLMGNEQFF
>TRBV7-6
CASLTAYTGELFF
>TRBV7-6
CASSSEAGDYEQYF
>TRBV11-2
CASSLVAGGGEQYF
>TRBV28
CASSFPGELGTYNEQFF
>TRBV7-9
CASRPGFYNEQFF
>TRBV20-1
CSATTHSTGELFF
>TRBV6-5
CASSYPPSGPNTGELFF
>TRBV7-9
CASSLPTGTYEQYF
>TRBV7-6
CASSYPSGGLREQFF
>TRBV7-8
CASSLGIRSGGGSGSPLHF
>TRBV20-1
CSASWGLAGGSSYNEQFF
>TRBV7-2
CASSPGLDLYTPFF
>TRBV7-9
CASSAVSYEQYF
>TRBV14
CASSQEFPLRHTEAFF
>TRBV4-1
CASSQEGRDNNEQFF
>TRBV6-5
CASSLQGTKNIQYF
>TRBV6-5
CASSYGEGVYYGYTF
>TRBV12-3/TRBV12-4
CASSWGAAFGYTF
>TRBV12-3/TRBV12-4
CASSFGGINYGYTF
>TRBV4-1
CASSHLTGTYEQYF
>TRBV28
CASSFYDNEKLFF
>TRBV20-1
CSASAGSSHEQYF
>TRBV5-1
CASSLSGTTNTEAFF
>TRBV5-1
CASSATQNTEAFF
>TRBV11-3
CASSSRDAYNEQFF
>TRBV20-1
CSALDRVKFTIYF
>TRBV11-2
CASSTRGWTGATYNEQFF
>TRBV19
CASSWGRGRNQPQHF
>TRBV18
CASSLRRLAGEQETQYF
>TRBV7-9
CASSVGKNIQYF
>TRBV14
CASSHGGGGYGYTF